The 13 T cell receptor beta chains listed next were all sequenced from one sample in a study of molecular identifiers for immune sequencing clone quantification. One entry per CDR3 protein results from TCRdb running MiXCR on the PCR reads. Among fewer than 100,000 distinct CDR3 sequences listed, around 20% were seen once. Specimen: naive CD8+ T cells from blood, with Jurkat cell RNA spiked in. Subset in this sample: FACS-sorted CD8+CD4-CCR7+CD45RA+ naive T cells. The receptors stem from a human donor in good health. Some libraries in this study had Jurkat cell RNA spiked in.

In its sample, this clonotype was seen once. A much larger clonotype is one base distant, so this may be a read error. This rearrangement joins TRBV6-2 or TRBV6-3 to TRBJ1-1; no definite D call. Per the germline V gene, CDR1 is MNHEY and CDR2 is SVGEGT. CDR3 size: 17 residues. V lost 2 bases to trimming and J lost 3 bases, with 19 bases between them. In nucleotides, the CDR3 is TGTGCCAGCAGTTACAAGTTTGGATCGGCCGGGGACACTGAAGCTTTCTTT. This gives the protein CASSYKFGSAGDTEAFF.

This clonotype was counted a few times. The chain joins TRBV10-3 to TRBJ2-5, with D uncertain. CDR3 size: 15 residues. The V end was cut by 3 bases, the J end by 0 bases, with 11 bases between. Germline CDR1 and CDR2: ENHRY and SYGVKD. CDR3 protein: CAISDWAADQETQYF. The CDR3 DNA reads TGTGCCATCAGTGATTGGGCGGCCGACCAAGAGACCCAGTACTTC.

Only a few counts were recorded for this clonotype. CDR3 nucleotide sequence: TGTGCCAGCAGTCCAGAAGAGACCCAGTACTTC. Its protein product is CASSPEETQYF. V gene TRBV12-3 or TRBV12-4 combines with J gene TRBJ2-5, with D hard to call. There are 11 residues in the CDR3. The V and J ends lost 5 bases and 3 bases respectively, with 4 bases between them.

In this sample, this clonotype turned up many times. The V gene is TRBV4-3, the J gene TRBJ2-7, with a weak D call TRBD2 (5 bases). CDR1 LGHNA and CDR2 YSLEER come from the germline V gene. The V gene lost 3 bases and the J gene lost 2 bases, with 14 bases spanning the gap. The CDR3 covers 15 residues. This CDR3 reads CASSHLLGGAYEQYF. CDR3 DNA sequence: TGCGCCAGCAGCCACCTCCTAGGAGGAGCCTACGAGCAGTACTTC.

This chain joins TRBV11-3 and TRBJ2-1; D may be TRBD2 (7 bases). Germline assignment: CDR1 SGHNT and CDR2 YENEEA. V shed 5 bases and J shed 5 bases, with 19 bases lying between them. This CDR3 has 16 residues. The CDR3: CASSLRGGESHNEQFF. The CDR3 DNA sequence: TGTGCCAGCAGCCTAAGGGGGGGTGAATCCCACAATGAGCAGTTCTTC.

This clonotype was recorded a few times. The chain has TRBV12-3 or TRBV12-4 and TRBJ2-1, with 14 bases that match TRBD2. Trimming cost V 3 bases and J 2 bases; bases outside gene matches: 9. There are 19 residues in the CDR3. The CDR3 sequence: CASSFWTSGGREPYNEQFF. In DNA, the CDR3 is TGTGCCAGCAGTTTTTGGACTAGCGGGGGGAGGGAGCCCTACAATGAGCAGTTCTTC.

This clonotype was picked up a small number of times. The genes are TRBV6-6 and TRBJ2-2; D perhaps matches TRBD2 (5 bases). CDR1 and CDR2 from the germline V gene are MNHNY and SVGAGI (reference sequence). The CDR3 runs 19 residues. V was trimmed by 5 bases and J by 0 bases, leaving 22 bases between them. Written as DNA, the CDR3 is TGTGCCAGCAGTCCAAACGACATTCGGGGTCCCGCGAACACCGGGGAGCTGTTTTTT. Translated: CASSPNDIRGPANTGELFF.

Note on this clonotype: A much larger clone sits a single nucleotide away, making a read error possible. This sequence joins TRBV30 and TRBJ2-7; D gene unclear. The CDR3 covers 13 residues. CDR1 is GTSNPN, CDR2 SVGIG, per germline (reference sequence). Trimming took off 5 bases at V and 2 bases at J, with 13 bases between the two ends. The CDR3, as DNA: TGTGCCTGGGGCGCCGGACGGACCTACGAGCAGTACTTC. The encoded protein is CAWGAGRTYEQYF.

This clonotype was seen many times. The V gene is TRBV7-9, the J gene TRBJ2-5; perhaps TRBD1 as D (6 bases). The CDR3 sequence is 16 residues long. The germline CDR1 and CDR2 sequences are SEHNR and FQNEAQ (reference sequence). Trimming stripped 4 bases from V and 0 bases from J, with 15 bases between. CDR3 sequence (DNA): TGTGCCAGCAGCTCAGGGGCGCCAGCGTACCAAGAGACCCAGTACTTC. Amino acid sequence: CASSSGAPAYQETQYF.

This clonotype was observed many times. This chain connects TRBV27 to TRBJ2-3, with 11 bases fitting TRBD2. Germline V gene data show CDR1 as MNHEY and CDR2 as SMNVEV (reference sequence). This CDR3 is 16 amino acids long. Unmatched junction bases numbered 9, after V lost 5 bases and J lost 5 bases. CDR3: CASSPGGLAALDTQYF. CDR3 nucleotides: TGTGCCAGCAGTCCCGGGGGACTAGCGGCCCTAGATACGCAGTATTTT.

The rearrangement joins TRBV11-3 to TRBJ2-1, with TRBD2 matching over 10 bases. In germline, CDR1 is SGHNT, CDR2 YENEEA. The CDR3 has 15 amino acids. With 0 bases clipped from V and 9 bases from J, the junction kept 5 bases outside the gene matches. The CDR3 is CASSLEPGLASEQFF. The CDR3 DNA reads as TGTGCCAGCAGCTTAGAGCCGGGACTAGCGAGTGAGCAGTTCTTC.

This clonotype was observed at least ten times. For the CDR3, the DNA is TGTGCCAGCAGGGAGACAGGAAACATTCAGTACTTC. This sequence encodes CASRETGNIQYF. The chain joins TRBV27 to TRBJ2-4, with a tentative D call TRBD1 (6 bases). CDR1 is MNHEY, CDR2 SMNVEV, per germline (reference sequence). Trimming took 6 bases from V and 6 from J, leaving 9 bases between them. The CDR3 covers 12 residues.

This clonotype was observed a handful of times. The rearrangement uses TRBV11-2 and TRBJ2-5; weak D call: TRBD1 (7 bases). Germline CDR1 is SGHAT and CDR2 is FQNNGV. The V end was cut by 3 bases, the J end by 3 bases, with 17 bases between. The CDR3 loop spans 16 amino acids. CDR3 residues: CASSFLEVRGEETQYF. In DNA form, the CDR3 reads TGTGCCAGCAGCTTCTTGGAGGTCAGGGGGGAAGAGACCCAGTACTTC.